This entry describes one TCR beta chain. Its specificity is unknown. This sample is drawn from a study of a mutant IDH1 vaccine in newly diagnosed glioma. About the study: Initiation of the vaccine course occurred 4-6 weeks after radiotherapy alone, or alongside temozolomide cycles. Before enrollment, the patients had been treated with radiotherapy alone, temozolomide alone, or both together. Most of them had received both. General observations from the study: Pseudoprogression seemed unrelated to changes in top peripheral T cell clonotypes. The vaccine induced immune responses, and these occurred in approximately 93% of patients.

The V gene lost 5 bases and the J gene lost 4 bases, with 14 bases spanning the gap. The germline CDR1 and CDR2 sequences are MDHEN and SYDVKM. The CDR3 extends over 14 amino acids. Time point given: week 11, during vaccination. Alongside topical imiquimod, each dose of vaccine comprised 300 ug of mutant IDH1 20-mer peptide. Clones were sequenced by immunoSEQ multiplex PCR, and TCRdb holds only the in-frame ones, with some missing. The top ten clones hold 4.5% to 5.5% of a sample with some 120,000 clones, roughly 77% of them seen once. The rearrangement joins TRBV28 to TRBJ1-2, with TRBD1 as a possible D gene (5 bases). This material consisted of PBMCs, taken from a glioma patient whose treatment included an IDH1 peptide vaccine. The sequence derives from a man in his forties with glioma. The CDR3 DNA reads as TGTGCCAGCAGTGATCAGGGTATAGGCTATGGCTACACCTTC. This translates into CASSDQGIGYGYTF.